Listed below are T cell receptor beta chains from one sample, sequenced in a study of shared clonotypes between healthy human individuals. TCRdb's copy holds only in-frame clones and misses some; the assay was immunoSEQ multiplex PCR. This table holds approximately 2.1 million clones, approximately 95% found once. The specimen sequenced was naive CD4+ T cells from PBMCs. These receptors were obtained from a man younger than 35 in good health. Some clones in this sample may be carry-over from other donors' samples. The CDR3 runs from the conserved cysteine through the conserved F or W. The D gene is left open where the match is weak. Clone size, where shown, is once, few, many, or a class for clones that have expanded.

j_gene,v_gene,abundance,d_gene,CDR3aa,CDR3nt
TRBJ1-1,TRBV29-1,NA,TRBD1,CSVALGTANTEAFF,TGCAGCGTGGCATTGGGGACAGCAAACACTGAAGCTTTCTTT
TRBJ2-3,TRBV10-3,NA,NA,CAISEQAGTDTQYF,TGTGCCATCAGTGAACAAGCGGGCACAGATACGCAGTATTTT
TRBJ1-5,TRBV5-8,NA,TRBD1,CASSFIFGTGVGQPQHF,TGTGCCAGCAGCTTTATATTTGGGACAGGGGTTGGGCAGCCCCAGCATTTT
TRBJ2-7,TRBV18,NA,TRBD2,CASSPQLAGGEQYF,TGTGCCAGCTCACCACAACTAGCGGGAGGCGAGCAGTACTTC
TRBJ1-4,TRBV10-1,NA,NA,CASSVGPREKLFF,TGCGCCAGCAGTGTGGGTCCCAGGGAAAAACTGTTTTTT
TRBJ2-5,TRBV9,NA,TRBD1,CASKTGQAPEAQYF,TGTGCCAGCAAAACTGGACAGGCCCCGGAGGCCCAGTACTTC
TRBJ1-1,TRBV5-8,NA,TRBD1,CASSTSRTGSTEAFF,TGTGCCAGCAGTACCTCCAGGACAGGGAGCACTGAAGCTTTCTTT
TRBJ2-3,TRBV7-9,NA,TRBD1,CASSYAPGTGYFDTQYF,TGTGCCAGCAGCTACGCGCCCGGGACAGGGTACTTCGATACGCAGTATTTT
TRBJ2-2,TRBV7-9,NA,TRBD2,CASSSTSGTNTGELFF,TGTGCCAGCAGCTCAACTAGCGGGACGAACACCGGGGAGCTGTTTTTT
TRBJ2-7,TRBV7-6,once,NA,CASSLVGGLPGQYF,TGTGCCAGCAGCTTAGTAGGAGGCCTACCCGGGCAGTACTTC
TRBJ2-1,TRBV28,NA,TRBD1,CASNARDRVDNEQFF,TGTGCCAGCAACGCCCGGGACAGGGTTGACAATGAGCAGTTCTTC
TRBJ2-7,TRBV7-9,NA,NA,CASSLFPPRGNEQYF,TGTGCCAGCAGCTTATTCCCCCCAAGGGGGAACGAGCAGTACTTC
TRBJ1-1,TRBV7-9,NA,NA,CASSLAVRAFF,TGTGCCAGCAGCTTAGCAGTAAGAGCTTTCTTT
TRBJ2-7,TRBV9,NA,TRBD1,CASSVEGTAYEQYF,TGTGCCAGCAGCGTAGAGGGGACAGCCTACGAGCAGTACTTC
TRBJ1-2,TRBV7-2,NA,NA,CASSHSQGRVGYTF,TGTGCCAGCAGCCATTCGCAGGGGCGGGTAGGCTACACCTTC
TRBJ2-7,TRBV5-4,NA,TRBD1,CASSLGRTGPYEQYF,TGTGCCAGCAGCTTGGGGAGGACAGGTCCCTACGAGCAGTACTTC
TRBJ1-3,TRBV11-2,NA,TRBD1,CASSLTTGTASGNTIYF,TGTGCCAGCAGCTTAACGACCGGGACAGCCTCTGGAAACACCATATATTTT
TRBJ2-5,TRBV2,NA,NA,CASRGDQETQYF,TGTGCCAGCAGAGGGGATCAAGAGACCCAGTACTTC
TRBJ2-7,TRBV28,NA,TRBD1,CASSSRTGATYEQYF,TGTGCCAGCAGTTCTCGGACAGGGGCGACCTACGAGCAGTACTTC
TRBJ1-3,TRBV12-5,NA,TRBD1,CASGPGTGGNTIYF,TGTGCTAGTGGTCCCGGGACAGGGGGAAACACCATATATTTT
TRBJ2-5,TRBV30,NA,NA,CAWGISLGQETQYF,TGTGCCTGGGGAATCAGCCTGGGCCAAGAGACCCAGTACTTC
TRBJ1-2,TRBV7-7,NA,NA,CASSPLDRIINYGYTF,TGTGCCAGCAGCCCCTTAGACAGAATTATTAACTATGGCTACACCTTC
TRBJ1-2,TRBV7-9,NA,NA,CASSLVGTGGYTF,TGTGCCAGCAGCTTAGTCGGTACTGGGGGCTACACCTTC
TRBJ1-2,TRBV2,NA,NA,CASSSLGGGYTF,TGTGCCAGCAGCTCTCTGGGAGGGGGCTACACCTTC
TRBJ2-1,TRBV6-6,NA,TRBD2,CASRVEAGGGYEQFF,TGTGCCAGCAGGGTGGAAGCGGGAGGTGGCTATGAGCAGTTCTTC
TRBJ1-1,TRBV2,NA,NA,CASSEVAGFSTEAFF,TGTGCCAGCAGTGAAGTCGCAGGGTTTAGCACTGAAGCTTTCTTT
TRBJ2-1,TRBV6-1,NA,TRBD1,CASRVGQGIYNEQFF,TGTGCCAGCAGAGTTGGACAGGGAATATACAATGAGCAGTTCTTC
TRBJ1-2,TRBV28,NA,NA,CASSLPGQIYGYTF,TGTGCCAGCAGTTTACCTGGGCAGATCTATGGCTACACCTTC
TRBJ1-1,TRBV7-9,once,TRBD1,CASSFNRGETEAFF,TGTGCCAGCAGCTTCAACAGGGGAGAGACTGAAGCTTTCTTT
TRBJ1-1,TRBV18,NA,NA,CASRTGIDTEAFF,TGTGCCAGCCGCACAGGGATTGACACTGAAGCTTTCTTT
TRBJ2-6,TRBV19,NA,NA,CASSIRMAGANVLTF,TGTGCCAGTAGTATAAGGATGGCTGGGGCCAACGTCCTGACTTTC
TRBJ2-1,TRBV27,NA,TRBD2,CASSKGPGLAELNEQFF,TGTGCCAGCAGTAAGGGACCGGGACTAGCGGAGCTCAATGAGCAGTTCTTC
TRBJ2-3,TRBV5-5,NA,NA,CASSYSLNTDTQYF,TGTGCCAGCAGCTATTCCCTCAACACAGATACGCAGTATTTT
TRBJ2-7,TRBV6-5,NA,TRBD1,CASSLGGQGTYEQYF,TGTGCCAGCAGCTTAGGGGGACAGGGGACCTACGAGCAGTACTTC
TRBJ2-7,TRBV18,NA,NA,CASSPPSGDHEQYF,TGTGCCAGCTCACCACCCTCAGGGGACCACGAGCAGTACTTC
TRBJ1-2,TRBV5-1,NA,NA,CASSLTGNNYGYTF,TGCGCCAGCAGCTTAACAGGGAATAACTATGGCTACACCTTC
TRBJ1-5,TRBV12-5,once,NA,CAKRAYSNQPQHF,TGTGCTAAACGAGCTTATAGCAATCAGCCCCAGCATTTT
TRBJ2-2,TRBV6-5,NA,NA,CASSFNLAQYTGELFF,TGTGCCAGCAGTTTTAATCTAGCGCAATATACCGGGGAGCTGTTTTTT
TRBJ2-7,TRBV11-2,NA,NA,CASSLDPGAAYEQYF,TGTGCCAGCAGCTTAGATCCCGGGGCGGCCTACGAGCAGTACTTC
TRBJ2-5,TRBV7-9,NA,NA,CASSTNAETQYF,TGTGCCAGCAGCACTAATGCGGAGACCCAGTACTTC
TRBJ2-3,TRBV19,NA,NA,CASSILESTDTQYF,TGTGCCAGTAGTATTCTGGAGAGCACAGATACGCAGTATTTT
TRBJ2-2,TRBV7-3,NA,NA,CASSENRVGTGELFF,TGTGCCAGCAGCGAAAACAGGGTGGGCACCGGGGAGCTGTTTTTT
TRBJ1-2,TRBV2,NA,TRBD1,CASDPGTGAGYTF,TGTGCCAGCGACCCCGGGACAGGGGCTGGCTACACCTTC
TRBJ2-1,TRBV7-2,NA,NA,CASSPSHPSSYNEQFF,TGTGCCAGCAGCCCCTCACATCCCAGCTCCTACAATGAGCAGTTCTTC
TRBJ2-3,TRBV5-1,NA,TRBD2,CASSGLAGGPTDTQYF,TGCGCCAGCAGCGGACTAGCGGGGGGACCCACAGATACGCAGTATTTT
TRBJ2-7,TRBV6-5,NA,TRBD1,CASSWGGTGGYEQYF,TGTGCCAGCAGCTGGGGAGGGACAGGGGGCTACGAGCAGTACTTC
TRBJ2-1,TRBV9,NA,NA,CASSVVQDGGEQFF,TGTGCCAGCAGCGTAGTGCAGGACGGGGGTGAGCAGTTCTTC
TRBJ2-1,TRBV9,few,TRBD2,CASSASGRDNEQFF,TGTGCCAGCAGCGCTAGCGGGAGGGACAATGAGCAGTTCTTC
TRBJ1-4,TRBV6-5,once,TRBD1,CASSKRQGGSEKLFF,TGTGCCAGCAGTAAAAGACAGGGGGGATCCGAAAAACTGTTTTTT
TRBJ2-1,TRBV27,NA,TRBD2,CASSLRPYSGRVANEQFF,TGTGCCAGCAGTTTACGTCCGTATAGCGGGAGGGTCGCCAATGAGCAGTTCTTC
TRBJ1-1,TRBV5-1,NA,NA,CASSFTTGNTEAFF,TGCGCCAGCAGCTTCACGACCGGGAACACTGAAGCTTTCTTT
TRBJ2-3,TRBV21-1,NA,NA,CASQLAGPTSTDTQYF,TGTGCCAGCCAACTAGCGGGACCAACTAGCACAGATACGCAGTATTTT